What follows are 31 T cell receptor beta chains derived from one specimen sequenced in a study of T cell responses to AZD1222 COVID-19 vaccine. Libraries were prepared by immunoSEQ multiplex PCR; TCRdb keeps only in-frame clonotypes and omits some of them. The top ten hold about 18% of the sample, which has 40,000 or so clones, 75% to 90% seen once. The sample in question was peripheral blood, obtained 28 days after the second AZD1222 dose. These receptors all come from an adult who received the AZD1222 COVID-19 vaccine.

The rearrangement uses TRBV6-4 and TRBJ2-1, with a possible D match to TRBD2 (6 bases). Germline V gene sequence: CDR1 MRHNA, CDR2 SNTAGT. This CDR3 region has 15 residues. V was cut by 7 bases and J by 0 bases, with 13 bases left in between. Written as DNA, the CDR3 is TGTGCCAGCAAGGAGGGTCCCAGCTCCTACAATGAGCAGTTCTTC. This gives the protein CASKEGPSSYNEQFF.

The rearrangement uses TRBV7-8 and TRBJ1-3; maybe TRBD1 (6 bases). The V gene lost 5 bases and the J gene lost 4 bases, with 9 bases spanning the gap. From germline, CDR1 is SGHVS and CDR2 FQNEAQ. The CDR3 runs 13 residues. The CDR3 coding sequence is TGTGCCAGCAGCCTCGGACAGGGAAACACCATATATTTT. It specifies CASSLGQGNTIYF. The complete variable domain, with remaining parts taken from reference TRBV7-8 and TRBJ1-3, reads GAGVSQSPRYKVAKRGQDVALRCDPISGHVSLFWYQQALGQGPEFLTYFQNEAQLDKSGLPSDRFFAERPEGSVSTLKIQRTQQEDSAVYLCASSLGQGNTIYFGEGSWLTVV.

The chain employs TRBV14 and TRBJ1-1, with unresolved D. V lost 3 bases, J lost 2 bases, and 16 bases lay in between. Per germline, CDR1 SGHDN and CDR2 FVKESK. The CDR3 contains 16 residues. DNA of the CDR3: TGTGCCAGCAGCCAGAGTAGGTTATGGCGTAACACTGAAGCTTTCTTT. It specifies CASSQSRLWRNTEAFF. Drawing the rest from reference TRBV14 and TRBJ1-1, the complete variable domain is EAGVTQFPSHSVIEKGQTVTLRCDPISGHDNLYWYRRVMGKEIKFLLHFVKESKQDESGMPNNRFLAERTGGTYSTLKVQPAELEDSGVYFCASSQSRLWRNTEAFFGQGTRLTVV.

This chain joins TRBV28 and TRBJ1-1, with D uncertain. The CDR3 loop spans 13 amino acids. Trimming stripped 3 bases from V and 6 bases from J, with 11 bases between. Looked up from germline, CDR1 is MDHEN and CDR2 is SYDVKM. CDR3 sequence: CASSFQVVAEAFF. In DNA, the CDR3 is TGTGCCAGCAGTTTCCAAGTAGTCGCTGAAGCTTTCTTT.

This clone was recorded once. The CDR3 region has the DNA TGTGCCAGCAGCAAAATTGAACTCGACAATGAGCAGTTCTTC. As protein: CASSKIELDNEQFF. This chain uses TRBV21-1 with TRBJ2-1; TRBD2 was called by the table and not checked on the DNA. TRBV21-1 has pseudogene status. CDR3 length: 14 residues.

The V and J genes are TRBV19 and TRBJ2-1; weak D call: TRBD2 (6 bases). This CDR3 spans 15 amino acids. Trimming stripped 1 base from V and 8 bases from J, with 15 bases between. The germline V gene encodes CDR1 LNHDA and CDR2 SQIVND (reference sequence). The CDR3 loop is CASSIAGRGADEQFF. The CDR3 coding sequence is TGTGCCAGTAGTATAGCCGGTCGCGGGGCCGATGAGCAGTTCTTC.

The chain carries TRBV5-1 and TRBJ2-1; D ambiguous. This CDR3 comprises 13 residues. Trimming pared 0 bases from V and 8 bases from J, leaving 9 bases between. Germline CDR1 reads SGHRS; CDR2 reads YFSETQ. The DNA for the CDR3 is TGCGCCAGCAGCTTGGGTGTTGCCGATGAGCAGTTCTTC. Encoded protein: CASSLGVADEQFF.

This clone is a singleton in its sample. V gene TRBV5-4 combines with J gene TRBJ1-2, with D possibly being TRBD1 (6 bases). The CDR3 runs 14 residues. Germline V gene sequence: CDR1 SGHNT, CDR2 YYREEE (reference sequence). Trimming stripped 4 bases from V and 3 bases from J, with 13 bases between. CDR3 nucleotide sequence: TGTGCCAGCAGCGCTCGAGGGGGGGACTATGGCTACACCTTC. Translating it yields CASSARGGDYGYTF.

V usage is TRBV5-5 and J usage is TRBJ1-6; TRBD1 matches at 7 bases. V was pared by 5 bases and J by 7 bases, with 12 bases of the junction left unmatched. The CDR3 extends over 16 amino acids. Per the germline V gene, CDR1 is SGHKS and CDR2 is YYEKEE (reference sequence). For the CDR3, the DNA is TGTGCCAGCAGACGGGACAGCCCACAACCAAATTCACCCCTCCACTTT. Encoded protein: CASRRDSPQPNSPLHF.

This clone was seen just once. CDR3 protein: CASRKQGAGNTIYF. The CDR3 nucleotides are TGTGCCAGCAGAAAACAGGGGGCTGGAAACACCATATATTTT. The chain carries TRBV3-1 (or the pseudogene TRBV3-2) and TRBJ1-3; 8 bases agree with TRBD1. Trimming took 6 bases from V and 2 from J; bases not matched to a gene: 3. Germline-derived CDR1 and CDR2 are LGHDT and YNNKEL (reference sequence). CDR3 size: 14 residues.

V usage is TRBV3-1 (or the pseudogene TRBV3-2) and J usage is TRBJ2-7, with TRBD2 identical over 8 bases. The CDR3 runs 15 residues. Germline CDR1 is LGHDT and CDR2 is YNNKEL (reference sequence). Trimming removed 4 bases from V and 0 bases from J; junction bases left unmatched: 5. This CDR3 is CASSPSGGFSYEQYF. The CDR3 DNA reads TGTGCCAGCAGCCCGAGCGGGGGATTCTCCTACGAGCAGTACTTC.

The chain carries TRBV19 and TRBJ2-2; no clear D gene. CDR1 LNHDA and CDR2 SQIVND come from the germline V gene (reference sequence). Trimming pared 5 bases from V and 4 bases from J, leaving 14 bases between. The CDR3 spans 15 residues. CDR3 sequence (DNA): TGTGCCAGTAGTTCGAAAGGGTTGAGCACCGGGGAGCTGTTTTTT. This encodes CASSSKGLSTGELFF.

This clone was detected only once. The chain couples TRBV28 to TRBJ2-7, with D tentatively TRBD1 or TRBD2 (5 bases each). V gave up 6 bases and J gave up 9 bases, with 21 bases separating them. Germline V gene lookup returns CDR1 MDHEN and CDR2 SYDVKM. The CDR3 is 14 residues long. This CDR3 reads CASRKGGTNRRQYF. The CDR3 nucleotides are TGTGCCAGCAGGAAGGGTGGGACGAACCGGAGGCAGTACTTC.

This clone was recorded only once. The chain uses TRBV9 and TRBJ2-5; 7 bases are a match to TRBD2. The CDR3 has 16 residues. Germline assignment: CDR1 SGDLS and CDR2 YYNGEE. Losses at the gene ends were 0 bases for V and 0 bases for J; bases not matched to a gene: 5. DNA of the CDR3: TGTGCCAGCAGCGTAGTAGGTAGCGGGTACCAAGAGACCCAGTACTTC. Its translation: CASSVVGSGYQETQYF.

J is TRBJ2-3 and V is TRBV25-1; D call uncertain. The CDR3 totals 14 residues. Trimming left V 0 bases short and J 2 bases short, with 6 bases between. Germline assignment: CDR1 MGHDK and CDR2 SYGVNS. In DNA, the CDR3 is TGTGCCAGCAGTGAATACGGCACCACAGATACGCAGTATTTT. It specifies CASSEYGTTDTQYF.

The CDR3 region is CASSLGQGYQETQYF. CDR3 in DNA: TGTGCCAGCAGTTTAGGACAGGGGTACCAAGAGACCCAGTACTTC. This sequence joins TRBV27 and TRBJ2-5; 9 bases match TRBD1. Germline CDR1 is MNHEY and CDR2 is SMNVEV (reference sequence). The CDR3 extends over 15 amino acids. V lost 2 bases and J lost 0; bases outside the gene matches: 1.

This chain connects TRBV5-1 to TRBJ2-2, with no clear D. The CDR3 sequence is 13 residues long. Per germline, CDR1 SGHRS and CDR2 YFSETQ. Trimming shortened V by 5 bases and J by 6 bases, and 11 bases separated the two germline ends. The CDR3 DNA is TGCGCCAGCAGTATCTCGGTCTCCGGGGAGCTGTTTTTT. Its translation is CASSISVSGELFF.

The V call is TRBV7-3, the J call TRBJ1-1, with a possible D match to TRBD1 (6 bases). V gave up 6 bases and J gave up 3 bases, with 14 bases separating them. CDR3 length: 14 residues. Germline V gene lookup returns CDR1 SGHTA and CDR2 FQGTGA. DNA of the CDR3: TGTGCCAGCAGTGAACAGGGAGGGTACACTGAAGCTTTCTTT. Amino acids: CASSEQGGYTEAFF. Using reference TRBV7-3 and TRBJ1-1 for the parts outside the CDR3, the full variable domain is GAGVSQTPSNKVTEKGKYVELRCDPISGHTALYWYRQSLGQGPEFLIYFQGTGAADDSGLPNDRFFAVRPEGSVSTLKIQRTERGDSAVYLCASSEQGGYTEAFFGQGTRLTVV.

The chain uses TRBV9 and TRBJ1-6; no reliable D call. Trimming cost V 0 bases and J 10 bases, with 11 bases left between them. The CDR3 is 14 amino acids. CDR1 and CDR2 from the germline V gene are SGDLS and YYNGEE. The CDR3 coding sequence is TGTGCCAGCAGCGTAGGTTCTCGGACCTCACCCCTCCACTTT. This translates into CASSVGSRTSPLHF.

The chain carries TRBV6-5 and TRBJ1-6, with TRBD1 as a possible D gene (6 bases). CDR1 and CDR2 from the germline V gene are MNHEY and SVGAGI. The CDR3 length is 15 residues. Trimming cost V 7 bases and J 6 bases, with 16 bases left between them. The CDR3 region has the DNA TGTGCCAGCACCCTCGGCAGGGGCTCTAATTCACCCCTCCACTTT. It specifies CASTLGRGSNSPLHF.

This clone was recorded a few times. The chain is built from TRBV30 and TRBJ2-2, with D tentatively TRBD1 (5 bases). Germline V CDR1 and CDR2: GTSNPN, SVGIG (reference sequence). CDR3 length equals 15 residues. V lost 0 bases, J lost 5 bases, and 13 bases lay in between. This CDR3 reads CAWSVSQGLTGELFF. The CDR3 region has the DNA TGTGCCTGGAGTGTAAGCCAGGGTCTGACCGGGGAGCTGTTTTTT.

This clone was detected once. This chain connects TRBV5-6 to TRBJ2-2, with 8 nucleotides matching TRBD2. The V gene end was trimmed by 1 base and the J gene end by 1 base; junction bases not matched to a gene: 6. The germline gives CDR1 SGHDT, CDR2 YYEEEE. The CDR3 spans 17 residues. The DNA for the CDR3 is TGTGCCAGCAGCTTGTTCACCCGGGGGGGGAACACCGGGGAGCTGTTTTTT. Its protein is CASSLFTRGGNTGELFF.

V usage is TRBV28 and J usage is TRBJ1-3, with 8 bases matching TRBD1. V gave up 5 bases and J gave up 4 bases; unmatched junction bases: 4. This CDR3 has 14 residues. Germline V CDR1 and CDR2: MDHEN, SYDVKM. This chain's CDR3 is CASSGQGYGNTIYF. CDR3 in DNA: TGTGCCAGCAGTGGACAGGGTTACGGAAACACCATATATTTT.

This chain connects TRBV9 to TRBJ2-1, with TRBD1 matching 7 bases. This CDR3 has 14 amino acids. Germline V gene lookup returns CDR1 SGDLS and CDR2 YYNGEE. The ends lost 3 bases at V and 4 bases at J; junction bases unmatched: 4. CDR3: CASSGPGQYNEQFF. In DNA form, the CDR3 reads TGTGCCAGCAGCGGACCGGGACAGTACAATGAGCAGTTCTTC.

The V call is TRBV5-4, the J call TRBJ2-5, with 8 nucleotides matching TRBD1. The CDR3 loop spans 15 amino acids. Trimming cost V 0 bases and J 4 bases; bases outside gene matches: 5. Germline CDR1 reads SGHNT; CDR2 reads YYREEE (reference sequence). CDR3 DNA sequence: TGTGCCAGCAGCTTGGGAGGGACAGGCCCAGAGACCCAGTACTTC. Protein: CASSLGGTGPETQYF.

The rearrangement uses TRBV12-3 or TRBV12-4 and TRBJ2-5; tentative D call: TRBD1 (6 bases). Deletions cut 5 bases from V and 5 bases from J, with 9 bases between. CDR3 length: 12 residues. The CDR3 DNA reads TGTGCCAGCAGTAACAGGGTCGAGACCCAGTACTTC. This codes for CASSNRVETQYF.

This chain joins TRBV15 and TRBJ1-2, with D perhaps TRBD1 (6 bases). Germline V gene lookup returns CDR1 LNHNV and CDR2 YYDKDF (reference sequence). This CDR3 has 14 amino acids. Trimming stripped 3 bases from V and 2 bases from J, with 10 bases between. This CDR3 is CATSRSRGNYGYTF. Here the CDR3 DNA reads TGTGCCACCAGCAGGTCGAGGGGGAACTATGGCTACACCTTC.

The chain is built from TRBV7-9 and TRBJ2-6; D is tentatively TRBD1 or TRBD2 (5 bases each). Trimming removed 5 bases at V and 1 base at J, with 18 bases between. This CDR3 is built from 18 residues. Germline-derived CDR1 and CDR2 are SEHNR and FQNEAQ (reference sequence). CDR3 sequence reads: CASSGSGPSASGANVLTF. Written as DNA, the CDR3 is TGTGCCAGCAGCGGATCGGGACCTTCGGCATCTGGGGCCAACGTCCTGACTTTC.

The chain joins TRBV6-6 to TRBJ2-2; 8 bases map to TRBD1. V was clipped by 3 bases and J by 3 bases; unmatched bases: 6. CDR3 length: 16 residues. Germline V lookup: CDR1 MNHNY, CDR2 SVGAGI (reference sequence). The CDR3 DNA sequence: TGTGCCAGCAGTTATAGACAGGGGCGCGACACCGGGGAGCTGTTTTTT. It codes for CASSYRQGRDTGELFF.

By share, this clone counts as medium-sized. This chain joins TRBV7-8 and TRBJ1-1; D is ambiguous. Trimming shortened V by 2 bases and J by 4 bases, and 2 bases separated the two germline ends. The germline V gene encodes CDR1 SGHVS and CDR2 FQNEAQ. The CDR3 is made up of 11 amino acids. The CDR3 loop reads CASSLITEAFF. As DNA, the CDR3 is TGTGCCAGCAGCTTAATCACTGAAGCTTTCTTT. Full variable domain (remainder filled in from reference TRBV7-8 and TRBJ1-1): GAGVSQSPRYKVAKRGQDVALRCDPISGHVSLFWYQQALGQGPEFLTYFQNEAQLDKSGLPSDRFFAERPEGSVSTLKIQRTQQEDSAVYLCASSLITEAFFGQGTRLTVV.

The V gene is TRBV30, the J gene TRBJ1-1; maybe TRBD1 (6 bases). Between the trimmed V and J ends, which lost 4 bases and 3 bases, there was a span of 15 bases. Germline CDR1 reads GTSNPN; CDR2 reads SVGIG (reference sequence). The CDR3 runs to 14 residues. For the CDR3, the DNA is TGTGCCTGGAAGGGGCAGGGGCAAGACACTGAAGCTTTCTTT. It is translated as CAWKGQGQDTEAFF.